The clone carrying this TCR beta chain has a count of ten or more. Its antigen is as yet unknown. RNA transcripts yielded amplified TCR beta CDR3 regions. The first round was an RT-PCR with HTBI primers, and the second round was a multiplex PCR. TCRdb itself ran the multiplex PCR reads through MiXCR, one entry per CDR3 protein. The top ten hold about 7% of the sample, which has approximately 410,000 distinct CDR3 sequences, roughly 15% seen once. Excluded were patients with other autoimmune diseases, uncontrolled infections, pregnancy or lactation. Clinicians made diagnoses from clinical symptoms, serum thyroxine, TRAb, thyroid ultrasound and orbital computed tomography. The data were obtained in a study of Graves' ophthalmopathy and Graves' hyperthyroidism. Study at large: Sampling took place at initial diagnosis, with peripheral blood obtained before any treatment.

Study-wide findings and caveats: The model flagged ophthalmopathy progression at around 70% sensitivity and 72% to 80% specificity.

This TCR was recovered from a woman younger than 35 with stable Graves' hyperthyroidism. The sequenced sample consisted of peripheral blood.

The CDR3: CASSPDRVRETQYF. In DNA form, the CDR3 reads TGTGCCAGCAGTCCCGACAGGGTGAGAGAGACCCAGTACTTC. J is TRBJ2-5 and V is TRBV6-5, with 7 bases aligning to TRBD1. The junction had 7 bases not matched to a gene; V was cut back by 5 bases and J by 4 bases. The CDR3 has 14 residues. Germline V gene data show CDR1 as MNHEY and CDR2 as SVGAGI.